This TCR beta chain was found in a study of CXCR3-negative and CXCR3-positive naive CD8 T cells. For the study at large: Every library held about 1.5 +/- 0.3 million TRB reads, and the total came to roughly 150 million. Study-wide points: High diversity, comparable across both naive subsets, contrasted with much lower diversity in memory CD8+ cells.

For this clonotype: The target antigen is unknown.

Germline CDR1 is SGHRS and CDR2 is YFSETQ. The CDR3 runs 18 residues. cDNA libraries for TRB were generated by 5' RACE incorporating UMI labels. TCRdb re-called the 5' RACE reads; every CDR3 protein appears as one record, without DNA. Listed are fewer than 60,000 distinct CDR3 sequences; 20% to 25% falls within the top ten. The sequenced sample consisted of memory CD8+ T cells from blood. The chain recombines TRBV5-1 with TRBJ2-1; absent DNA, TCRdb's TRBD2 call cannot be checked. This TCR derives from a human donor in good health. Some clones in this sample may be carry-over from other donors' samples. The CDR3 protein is CASSLRGTSGGPYNEQFF.